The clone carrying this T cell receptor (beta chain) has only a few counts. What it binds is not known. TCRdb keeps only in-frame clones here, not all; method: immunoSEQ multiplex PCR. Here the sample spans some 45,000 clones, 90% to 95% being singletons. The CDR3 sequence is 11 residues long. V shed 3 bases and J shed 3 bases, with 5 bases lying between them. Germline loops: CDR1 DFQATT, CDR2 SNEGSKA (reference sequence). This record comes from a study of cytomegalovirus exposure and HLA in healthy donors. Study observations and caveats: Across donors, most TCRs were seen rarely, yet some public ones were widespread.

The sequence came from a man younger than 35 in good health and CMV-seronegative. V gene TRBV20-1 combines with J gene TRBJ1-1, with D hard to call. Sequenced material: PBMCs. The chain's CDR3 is CSASIHTEAFF. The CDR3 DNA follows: TGCAGTGCTAGTATCCACACTGAAGCTTTCTTT.